Below are 8 T cell receptor beta chains sequenced from a single sample in a study of T cell responses to AZD1222 COVID-19 vaccine. TCRdb's copy holds only in-frame clones and misses some; the assay was immunoSEQ multiplex PCR. The sample includes approximately 150,000 clones, 85% to 90% of them seen just once. This specimen consisted of peripheral blood, obtained 28 days after the second AZD1222 dose. The receptors come from an adult who received the AZD1222 COVID-19 vaccine.

The chain combines TRBV5-1 with TRBJ2-7; 15 bases line up with TRBD2. CDR3 length: 16 amino acids. Germline assignment: CDR1 SGHRS and CDR2 YFSETQ. Germline trimming cut 10 bases from V and 1 base from J; bases unmatched to any gene: 9. The CDR3 is CARLGTSGGLSYEQYV. The CDR3, as DNA: TGCGCCCGCCTCGGGACTAGCGGGGGGCTGTCCTACGAGCAGTACGTC.

The chain combines TRBV6-5 with TRBJ2-7; D possibly matches TRBD1 or TRBD2 (5 bases each). The V and J ends lost 6 bases and 3 bases respectively, with 9 bases between them. The CDR3 is 12 amino acids. The V gene's germline CDR1 is MNHEY and CDR2 SVGAGI. The CDR3 DNA follows: TGTGCCAGCAGAAGGGACCACTACGAGCAGTACTTC. The encoded protein is CASRRDHYEQYF.

The chain recombines TRBV6-5 with TRBJ1-6, with D possibly being TRBD1 (5 bases). Trimming stripped 0 bases from V and 10 bases from J, with 13 bases between. Germline CDR1 MNHEY, CDR2 SVGAGI. This CDR3 contains 15 residues. CDR3 in amino acids: CASSYSRGDGSPLHF. The CDR3 DNA sequence: TGTGCCAGCAGTTACTCGAGAGGGGATGGCTCACCCCTCCACTTT.

V gene TRBV5-1 combines with J gene TRBJ2-5; a weak D match, TRBD2 (5 bases). The ends were cut back, 0 bases at V and 4 bases at J, with 10 bases in the middle. CDR1 and CDR2 from the germline V gene are SGHRS and YFSETQ. The CDR3 totals 14 residues. In DNA form, the CDR3 reads TGCGCCAGCAGCTTGGGGGGTAGCGCAGAGACCCAGTACTTC. It specifies CASSLGGSAETQYF. Variable domain in full (rest from reference TRBV5-1 and TRBJ2-5): KAGVTQTPRYLIKTRGQQVTLSCSPISGHRSVSWYQQTPGQGLQFLFEYFSETQRNKGNFPGRFSGRQFSNSRSEMNVSTLELGDSALYLCASSLGGSAETQYFGPGTRLLVL.

The chain links TRBV11-2 to TRBJ1-6; a weak D match, TRBD1 (5 bases). Germline V gene data show CDR1 as SGHAT and CDR2 as FQNNGV. The CDR3 sequence is 13 residues long. Trimming removed 9 bases at V and 3 bases at J, with 9 bases between. CDR3 in amino acids: CASRGFYNSPLHF. CDR3 coding DNA: TGTGCCAGTAGGGGTTTCTATAATTCACCCCTCCACTTT.

On this clone itself: The sample holds other DNA sequences that translate to the same CDR3. The genes are TRBV10-3 and TRBJ1-5; D remains ambiguous. V lost 2 bases and J 2 bases, leaving 7 bases between the germline ends. Germline loops: CDR1 ENHRY, CDR2 SYGVKD. The CDR3 totals 14 residues. CDR3 bases: TGTGCCATCAGTGAGGATCGGGGCAATCAGCCCCAGCATTTT. It translates to CAISEDRGNQPQHF.

The CDR3 coding sequence is TGTGCCAGCAGTTCCCGTCGCACAGATACGCAGTATTTT. Protein product: CASSSRRTDTQYF. The rearrangement joins TRBV6-2 or TRBV6-3 to TRBJ2-3; no reliable D call. Trimming left V 4 bases short and J 1 base short, with 6 bases between. Germline V gives CDR1 MNHEY, CDR2 SVGEGT. CDR3 length equals 13 residues.

This clone appeared once. This sequence joins TRBV7-3 and TRBJ2-2; no clear D. The CDR3 sequence is 15 residues long. V was trimmed by 3 bases and J by 5 bases, leaving 13 bases between them. The germline V gene encodes CDR1 SGHTA and CDR2 FQGTGA. CDR3 protein: CASSLDGQRTGELFF. CDR3 coding DNA: TGTGCCAGCAGCTTGGACGGGCAAAGGACCGGGGAGCTGTTTTTT.